One and the same sample provided the 18 T cell receptor beta chains below, sequenced in a study of T cell responses to AZD1222 COVID-19 vaccine. The table came from immunoSEQ multiplex PCR; TCRdb's copy has only in-frame clones and leaves some out. The repertoire consists of 65,000 to 70,000 clones, with approximately 80% occurring once and the leading ten covering about 12%. Sequences were derived from peripheral blood, sampled on day 0 of AZD1222 vaccination. These receptors all stem from an adult in good health.

The chain couples TRBV6-5 to TRBJ2-1, with 11 bases identical to TRBD2. Trimming cost V 5 bases and J 7 bases; bases outside gene matches: 7. The CDR3 covers 15 residues. The germline CDR1 and CDR2 sequences are MNHEY and SVGAGI. The CDR3 DNA is TGTGCCAGCAGTCCTAAGACTAGCGGGGTTAATGAGCAGTTCTTC. Protein: CASSPKTSGVNEQFF.

The CDR3 DNA reads as TGCGCCAGCAGTGATTTAGGACAGGCCAACGAATGGCAGTTCTTC. Amino acid sequence: CASSDLGQANEWQFF. The chain joins TRBV10-1 to TRBJ2-1; 7 bases line up with TRBD1. The length of the CDR3 is 15 residues. Trimming took 3 bases from V and 12 from J; bases not matched to a gene: 14. Germline CDR1 reads WNHNN; CDR2 reads SYGVQD (reference sequence).

This chain joins TRBV15 and TRBJ1-1; no clear D gene. From germline, CDR1 is LNHNV and CDR2 YYDKDF (reference sequence). The CDR3 is made up of 19 amino acids. V was trimmed by 0 bases and J by 4 bases, leaving 24 bases between them. This CDR3 reads CATSREKRSWQRRATEAFF. CDR3 in DNA: TGTGCCACCAGCAGAGAAAAACGTAGCTGGCAAAGACGGGCCACTGAAGCTTTCTTT.

The V and J genes are TRBV19 and TRBJ1-1; 9 bases agree with TRBD1. The germline V gene encodes CDR1 LNHDA and CDR2 SQIVND (reference sequence). The CDR3 is 13 residues long. The J segment lost 5 bases and the V segment lost 7 bases, leaving 5 bases of the junction unmatched. CDR3: CASIRTGVTEAFF. DNA of the CDR3: TGTGCCAGTATTAGGACAGGGGTTACTGAAGCTTTCTTT.

This clone was seen more than once but under ten times. This sequence joins TRBV10-3 and TRBJ1-2; TRBD1 might be the D (5 bases). The CDR3 covers 14 residues. The V gene lost 6 bases and the J gene lost 5 bases, with 16 bases spanning the gap. Germline V gene lookup returns CDR1 ENHRY and CDR2 SYGVKD. The chain's CDR3 is CAIRPGLREYGYTF. The CDR3, as DNA: TGTGCCATCAGACCGGGACTGAGGGAATATGGCTACACCTTC.

CDR3 protein: CASSSWDRASYEQYF. CDR3 coding DNA: TGTGCCAGCAGCTCCTGGGACAGGGCCTCCTACGAGCAGTACTTC. The gene calls are TRBV21-1 and TRBJ2-7; the table assigns TRBD1, which was not confirmed against the DNA. TRBV21-1 is noted as a pseudogene. CDR3 size: 15 residues.

The V gene is TRBV4-1, the J gene TRBJ1-5; D might be TRBD1 (6 bases). The V and J ends lost 1 base and 1 base respectively, with 14 bases between them. Germline V gene data show CDR1 as MGHRA and CDR2 as YSYEKL. The CDR3 spans 17 residues. Here the CDR3 reads CASSQAIRQGSNQPQHF. Here the CDR3 DNA reads TGCGCCAGCAGCCAAGCCATTCGCCAGGGGAGCAATCAGCCCCAGCATTTT.

The V call is TRBV12-3 or TRBV12-4, the J call TRBJ1-5; D not resolved. The CDR3 has 13 amino acids. V shed 1 base and J shed 4 bases, with 5 bases lying between them. CDR3 residues: CASSLVLNQPQHF. In DNA form, the CDR3 reads TGTGCCAGCAGTTTAGTTCTGAATCAGCCCCAGCATTTT.

This clone was counted between two and nine times. This chain uses TRBV27 with TRBJ2-7, with 13 bases that match TRBD2. Germline trimming cut 5 bases from V and 6 bases from J; bases unmatched to any gene: 10. Germline values: CDR1 MNHEY, CDR2 SMNVEV (reference sequence). This CDR3 is built from 16 residues. The CDR3 region has the DNA TGTGCCAGCAGTCAAACCCCACTAGCGGGGGGGCGCGAGCAGTACTTC. Protein: CASSQTPLAGGREQYF.

The CDR3 loop reads CASRTSYNSPLHF. The CDR3 nucleotides are TGTGCCAGCCGGACAAGCTATAATTCACCCCTCCACTTT. This chain links TRBV2 with TRBJ1-6, with D tentatively TRBD1 (5 bases). Trimming stripped 8 bases from V and 3 bases from J, with 8 bases between. From germline, CDR1 is SNHLY and CDR2 FYNNEI. This CDR3 has 13 amino acids.

The chain carries TRBV5-6 and TRBJ2-5; no clear D gene. The germline V gene encodes CDR1 SGHDT and CDR2 YYEEEE. This CDR3 spans 13 amino acids. Trimming removed 2 bases at V and 5 bases at J, with 10 bases between. The CDR3 is CASSFGVSETQYF. As DNA, the CDR3 is TGTGCCAGCAGCTTTGGGGTATCGGAGACCCAGTACTTC.

Only a few counts were recorded for this clone. The rearrangement links TRBV9 to TRBJ2-5; no reliable D call. V was trimmed by 0 bases and J by 5 bases, leaving 8 bases between them. CDR3 length: 13 amino acids. Per the germline V gene, CDR1 is SGDLS and CDR2 is YYNGEE. This CDR3 reads CASSVVPRETQYF. CDR3 nucleotide sequence: TGTGCCAGCAGCGTAGTCCCTCGGGAGACCCAGTACTTC.

This clone appeared a single time. The chain carries TRBV5-1 and TRBJ1-4; D uncertain. This CDR3 spans 17 amino acids. The germline V gene has CDR1 SGHRS and CDR2 YFSETQ. V shed 0 bases and J shed 7 bases, with 19 bases lying between them. The CDR3, as DNA: TGCGCCAGCAGCTTGGTATCTCGCCGCGACATAGGTGAAAAACTGTTTTTT. This translates into CASSLVSRRDIGEKLFF.

The rearrangement links TRBV29-1 to TRBJ1-2; a possible D gene is TRBD1 (5 bases). Germline-derived CDR1 and CDR2 are SQVTM and ANQGSEA. Trimming stripped 0 bases from V and 4 bases from J, with 9 bases between. CDR3 length: 13 amino acids. CDR3 sequence reads: CSVEEAGSYGYTF. The CDR3 DNA is TGCAGCGTTGAAGAGGCAGGGTCCTATGGCTACACCTTC.

The CDR3 sequence is CASSTGGRDTGELFF. The CDR3 nucleotides read TGTGCCAGCAGTACAGGGGGTCGGGACACCGGGGAGCTGTTTTTT. The rearrangement uses TRBV6-2 or TRBV6-3 and TRBJ2-2, with 8 positions matching TRBD1. The CDR3 consists of 15 residues. The V gene's germline CDR1 is MNHEY and CDR2 SVGEGT. Trimming removed 5 bases from V and 3 bases from J; junction bases left unmatched: 5.

The chain recombines TRBV19 with TRBJ2-3; 7 positions match TRBD2. With 6 bases clipped from V and 2 bases from J, the junction kept 5 bases outside the gene matches. The CDR3 consists of 14 residues. The germline V gene encodes CDR1 LNHDA and CDR2 SQIVND (reference sequence). This chain's CDR3 is CASSASGHTDTQYF. CDR3 nucleotide sequence: TGTGCCAGTAGCGCTAGCGGCCACACAGATACGCAGTATTTT.

The rearrangement uses TRBV5-4 and TRBJ1-4; possible D gene TRBD1, 5 bases. Trimming took off 4 bases at V and 8 bases at J, with 18 bases between the two ends. Germline V CDR1 and CDR2: SGHNT, YYREEE (reference sequence). The CDR3 is made up of 15 amino acids. CDR3 nucleotide sequence: TGTGCCAGCAGCCCAGGACGAAGCTGGGGGGAAAAACTGTTTTTT. Amino acids: CASSPGRSWGEKLFF.

This sequence joins TRBV9 and TRBJ1-1; 7 bases fit TRBD1. The junction had 4 bases not matched to a gene; V was cut back by 4 bases and J by 1 base. The CDR3 totals 14 residues. Germline CDR1 reads SGDLS; CDR2 reads YYNGEE. The CDR3 region has the DNA TGTGCCAGCAGCACCGGGACAGCGAACACTGAAGCTTTCTTT. It specifies CASSTGTANTEAFF.